The following is a TCR beta chain sequence with its context. The sample is drawn from a study of blood T cell repertoires in COVID-19. Study at large: T cells, B-cell-depleted T cells, or PBMCs supplied cDNA or gDNA.

Original handling: Reference gene primer amplification yielded estimated nucleated cell counts. TCRdb's copy holds only in-frame clones and misses some; the assay was immunoSEQ multiplex PCR. V and J calls and clone size follow that table, whereas D and trimming were derived from the DNA. Here the sample spans about 320,000 clones, about nine tenths being singletons. Clinical history reported by participants formed the basis on which cohorts were assigned. Either two negative PCRs, clearance, or symptom resolution qualified Cohort 3 donors as recovered. The CDR3 runs to 13 residues. Trimming stripped 8 bases from V and 6 bases from J, with 17 bases between. The V gene's germline CDR1 is MDHEN and CDR2 SYDVKM.

The chain has TRBV28 and TRBJ2-7, with a possible D match to TRBD2 (6 bases). The source of this sequence is a man in his 60s who had recovered from COVID-19. Source material: PBMCs or T cells enriched from blood (not recorded which). The chain's CDR3 is CASGRTRQSEQYF. In nucleotides, the CDR3 is TGTGCCAGCGGGAGGACTCGGCAGTCCGAGCAGTACTTC.